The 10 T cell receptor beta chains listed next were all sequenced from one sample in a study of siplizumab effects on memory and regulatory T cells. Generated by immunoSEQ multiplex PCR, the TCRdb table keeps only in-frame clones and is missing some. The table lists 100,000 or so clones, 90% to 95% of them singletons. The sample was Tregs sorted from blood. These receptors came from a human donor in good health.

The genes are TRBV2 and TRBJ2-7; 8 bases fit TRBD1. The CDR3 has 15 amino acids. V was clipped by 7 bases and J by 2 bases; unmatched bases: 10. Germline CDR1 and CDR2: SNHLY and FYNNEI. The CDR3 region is CASNRPTGVTYEQYF. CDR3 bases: TGTGCCAGCAATCGACCGACAGGGGTAACCTACGAGCAGTACTTC.

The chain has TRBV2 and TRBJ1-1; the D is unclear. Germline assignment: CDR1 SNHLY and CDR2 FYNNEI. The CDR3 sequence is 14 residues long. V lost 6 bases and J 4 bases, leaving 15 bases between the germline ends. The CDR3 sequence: CASRGENGGTEAFF. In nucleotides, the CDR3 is TGTGCCAGCAGGGGTGAAAACGGTGGCACTGAAGCTTTCTTT.

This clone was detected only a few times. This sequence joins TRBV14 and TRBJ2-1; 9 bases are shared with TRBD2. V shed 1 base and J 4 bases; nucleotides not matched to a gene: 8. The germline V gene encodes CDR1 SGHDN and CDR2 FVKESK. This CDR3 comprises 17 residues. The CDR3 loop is CASSQVSGSRIYNEQFF. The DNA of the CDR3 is TGTGCCAGCAGCCAAGTTAGCGGGAGCCGAATTTACAATGAGCAGTTCTTC.

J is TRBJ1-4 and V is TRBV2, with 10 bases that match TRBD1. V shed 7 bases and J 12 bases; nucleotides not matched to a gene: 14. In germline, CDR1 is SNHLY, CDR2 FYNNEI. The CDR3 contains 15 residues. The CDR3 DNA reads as TGTGCCAGCACCGCAGGGACAGGGGCGTATGGGGAACTGTTTTTT. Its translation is CASTAGTGAYGELFF.

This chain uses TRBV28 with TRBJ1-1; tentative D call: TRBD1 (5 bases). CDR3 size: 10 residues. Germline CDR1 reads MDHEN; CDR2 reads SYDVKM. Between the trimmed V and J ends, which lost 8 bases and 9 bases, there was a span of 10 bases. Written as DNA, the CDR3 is TGTGCCAGCGTTAGACAGAAAGCTTTCTTT. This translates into CASVRQKAFF.

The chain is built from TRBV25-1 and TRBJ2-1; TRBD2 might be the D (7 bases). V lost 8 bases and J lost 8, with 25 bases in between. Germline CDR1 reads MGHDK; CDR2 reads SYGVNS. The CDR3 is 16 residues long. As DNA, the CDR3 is TGTGCCAGCCCCGTAGGGGGGGGTGGTTATGGGGATGAGCAGTTCTTC. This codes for CASPVGGGGYGDEQFF. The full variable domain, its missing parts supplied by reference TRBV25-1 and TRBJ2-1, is EADIYQTPRYLVIGTGKKITLECSQTMGHDKMYWYQQDPGMELHLIHYSYGVNSTEKGDLSSESTVSRIRTEHFPLTLESARPSHTSQYLCASPVGGGGYGDEQFFGPGTRLTVL.

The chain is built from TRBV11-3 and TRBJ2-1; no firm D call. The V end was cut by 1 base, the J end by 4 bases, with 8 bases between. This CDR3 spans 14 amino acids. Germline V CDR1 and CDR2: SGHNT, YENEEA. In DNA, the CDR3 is TGTGCCAGCAGCTTAGGCGGCAGTTACAATGAGCAGTTCTTC. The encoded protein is CASSLGGSYNEQFF.

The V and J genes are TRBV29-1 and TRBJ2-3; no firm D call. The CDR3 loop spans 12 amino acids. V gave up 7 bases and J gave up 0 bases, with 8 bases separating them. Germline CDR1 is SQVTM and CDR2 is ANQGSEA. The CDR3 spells CSGRSSTDTQYF. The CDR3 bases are TGCAGCGGTCGTTCTAGCACAGATACGCAGTATTTT.

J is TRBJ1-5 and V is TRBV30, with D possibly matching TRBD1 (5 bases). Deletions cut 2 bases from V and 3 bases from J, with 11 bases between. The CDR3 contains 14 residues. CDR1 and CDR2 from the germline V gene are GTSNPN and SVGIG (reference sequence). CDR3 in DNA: TGTGCCTGGAGTTTGGGACTCTTCAATCAGCCCCAGCATTTT. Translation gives CAWSLGLFNQPQHF.

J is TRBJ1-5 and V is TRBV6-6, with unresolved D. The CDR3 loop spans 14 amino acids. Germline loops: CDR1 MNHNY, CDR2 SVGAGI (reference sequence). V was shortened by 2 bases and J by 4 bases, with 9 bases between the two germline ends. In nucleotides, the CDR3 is TGTGCCAGCAGTTACGGACCGGGGAATCAGCCCCAGCATTTT. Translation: CASSYGPGNQPQHF.